This T cell receptor beta chain stems from a study of molecular identifiers for immune sequencing clone quantification (dated by TCRdb to the late 2010s). For the study in its entirety: For a replicate experiment, RNA from approximately 20,000 or 98,000 naive CD8 T cells was divided into five aliquots, and four of the five aliquots were sequenced. This methods study benchmarked molecular-identifier clustering-based TCR repertoire sequencing (MIDCIRS) and TCR RNA copy counting, using CD8 T cells to do so.

Library construction relied on PCR. Sequencer: Illumina HiSeq 4000. Bulk TCR libraries were made following a previously described method, with the TCR primers given in Table S5. Total RNA was purified with the Qiagen AllPrep DNA/RNA kit. Reads from multiple sequencing runs of the same library were pooled before analysis. The authors' analysis ran thus. Reads were retained only if their TCR constant sequence matched exactly, and those retained reads were trimmed to 150 nt and grouped according to their 12-nt molecular barcodes. Within each barcode group, reads were sub-clustered at a 15% Levenshtein threshold, and quality-weighted consensus sequences were built per RNA molecule. Non-functional sequences were excluded, and lower-count sequences lying one edit away from another sequence were also excluded. On the basis of fitting two negative binomial distributions, barcode sub-clusters with fewer than 20% of the maximum read count were discarded. Using fastp at Q25 and MiXCR, TCRdb reprocessed the public reads and kept productive beta chains. When rows share a CDR3 protein, they turn into one entry using the most common DNA and genes. For this entry, the V and J calls and clone size follow TCRdb and not the study's own pipeline. The sample records 400,000 to 600,000 distinct CDR3 sequences, 20% to 25% of which are singletons. The ten most abundant clones make up under 0.85% of the sample.

This clonotype was recorded at least ten times. Its antigen remains unidentified. No per-base quality is available; no much larger clone lies one base away. Naive CD8 T cell libraries were made from about 21,000 to 970,000 sorted cells using 10%, 30% or 50% of purified RNA. On a BD FACSAria II, naive CD8 T cells were FACS-sorted as CD8+CD4-CCR7+CD45RA+ and collected into RLT Plus buffer. To test detection sensitivity, Jurkat RNA equivalent to roughly eleven TCR copies was spiked into samples of about 20,000-1,100,000 naive CD8 T cells. Enrichment of CD8 T cells was performed with RosetteSep CD8+ T Cell Enrichment Cocktail and Ficoll-Paque, after which ACK red cell lysis was carried out. Per the germline V gene, SGHDN is the CDR1 and FVKESK is the CDR2. The germline V and J ends show losses of 3 bases and 14 bases respectively, and no gene match explains 12 bases of the junction. The CDR3 contains 13 residues, cysteine and phenylalanine counted. Only the CDR3 part of the read is kept: 39 bases, read in frame from the first base.

Points the paper makes about the study in general: Spiked-in Jurkat TCR RNA equal to a single cell's worth was reported to be detectable even within 1,200,000 naive CD8 T cells. When barcode sub-clustering was not used, chimeric consensus sequences inflated TCR diversity, with chimeras reaching as high as 47%. The naive libraries included spiked-in Jurkat TCR RNA (over nine copies' worth), and this RNA is not part of the donor repertoire. Highly expanded clone sizes could be underestimated because identical TCR molecules may share a barcode. Modeling estimated about three recovered TCR RNA copies per cell, compared with about ten by digital PCR, which implies roughly 30% capture efficiency. In CMV-specific effector cells, over 97% of molecules were held by clones above 20 RNA copies, whereas under 1% of molecules were held by such clones in naive cells.

This sequence originates from a human donor in good health. Some libraries in this study had Jurkat cell RNA spiked in. Recombination joined TRBV14 with TRBJ2-5; 7 nucleotides in the junction match TRBD1. Sample: naive CD8+ T cells from blood, with Jurkat cell RNA spiked in. The meaning of the sample's cell subset or site label: FACS-sorted CD8+CD4-CCR7+CD45RA+ naive T cells. Here the CDR3 is given as CASSQGAGDSSYF. The DNA reads as follows: TGTGCCAGCAGCCAGGGTGCCGGGGACAGCTCCTACTTC.